This is a list of T cell receptor beta chains from one sample in a study of blood T cells in healthy people across ages. TCRdb re-called the 5' RACE reads through MiXCR, storing one row per CDR3 protein. The repertoire holds about 1.7 million distinct CDR3 sequences, with 28% as singletons. The sample consisted of blood. These receptors originate from a woman between 25 and 40 years old in good health. The CDR3 runs from the conserved cysteine through the conserved F or W. Each record gives: J gene, clone size, D gene, V gene, CDR3 DNA, CDR3 protein. The D gene is left open where the match is weak. Clone sizes are given selectively: once, few, many, or a class where the clone is expanded.

j_call: TRBJ2-1; clone_size: -; d_call: -; v_call: TRBV19; cdr3_nt: TGTGCCAGTAGTACTACTTTTCGGGAGCAGTTCTTC; cdr3_aa: CASSTTFREQFF
j_call: TRBJ2-1; clone_size: many; d_call: TRBD2; v_call: TRBV20-1; cdr3_nt: TGCAGTGCTAGAGTTAGCGGGGGGGCCGGCAATGAGCAGTTCTTC; cdr3_aa: CSARVSGGAGNEQFF
j_call: TRBJ2-5; clone_size: few; d_call: TRBD2; v_call: TRBV11-2; cdr3_nt: TGTGCCAGCATCCTATCTAGCGGGGGAGGGGAGACCCAGTACTTC; cdr3_aa: CASILSSGGGETQYF
j_call: TRBJ2-5; clone_size: -; d_call: -; v_call: TRBV12-3/TRBV12-4; cdr3_nt: TGTGCCGGCAGTCCTAGAAGAGAGACCCAGTACTTC; cdr3_aa: CAGSPRRETQYF
j_call: TRBJ2-1; clone_size: -; d_call: -; v_call: TRBV7-8; cdr3_nt: TGTGCCAGCAGCTCCGACGGGTCTTTACCGTCACATGAGCAGTTCTTC; cdr3_aa: CASSSDGSLPSHEQFF
j_call: TRBJ2-5; clone_size: many; d_call: -; v_call: TRBV7-2; cdr3_nt: TGTGCCAGCAGCTTAGACGTCCATGGGGAGACCCAGTACTTC; cdr3_aa: CASSLDVHGETQYF
j_call: TRBJ2-2; clone_size: -; d_call: -; v_call: TRBV7-2; cdr3_nt: TGTGCCAGCAGCTACCCCGGGACGACGAACACCGGGGAGCTGTTTTTT; cdr3_aa: CASSYPGTTNTGELFF
j_call: TRBJ2-7; clone_size: -; d_call: TRBD2; v_call: TRBV28; cdr3_nt: TGTGCCAGCAGTCTGCCGCTAGCGGGAGGGCCTTGGGGCGAGCAGTACTTC; cdr3_aa: CASSLPLAGGPWGEQYF
j_call: TRBJ2-7; clone_size: many; d_call: -; v_call: TRBV28; cdr3_nt: TGTGCCAGCAGTTCTAGGAGGGAAGGTCCTTACTACGAGCAGTACTTC; cdr3_aa: CASSSRREGPYYEQYF
j_call: TRBJ2-6; clone_size: many; d_call: -; v_call: TRBV29-1; cdr3_nt: TGCAGCGTTGAAGAGGAGGCATTGAGCTCTGGGGCCAACGTCCTGACTTTC; cdr3_aa: CSVEEEALSSGANVLTF
j_call: TRBJ2-1; clone_size: few; d_call: -; v_call: TRBV2; cdr3_nt: TGTGCCAGCAGAACCCTGGGGGTTGAGCAGTTCTTC; cdr3_aa: CASRTLGVEQFF
j_call: TRBJ2-7; clone_size: few; d_call: -; v_call: TRBV12-3/TRBV12-4; cdr3_nt: TGTGCCAGCAGTTATGACCAGGGTAGCCAGTACTTC; cdr3_aa: CASSYDQGSQYF
j_call: TRBJ2-2; clone_size: -; d_call: -; v_call: TRBV15; cdr3_nt: TGTGCCACCAGCGTGGAAACAAGGACCGGGGAGCTGTTTTTT; cdr3_aa: CATSVETRTGELFF
j_call: TRBJ2-1; clone_size: few; d_call: TRBD2; v_call: TRBV27; cdr3_nt: TGTGCCAGCAGTCGCAGACTAGCGGGGGGTGTCAATGAGCAGTTCTTC; cdr3_aa: CASSRRLAGGVNEQFF
j_call: TRBJ2-2; clone_size: -; d_call: TRBD2; v_call: TRBV12-3/TRBV12-4; cdr3_nt: TGTGCCAGCAGTTTAAGCGGGGGATTCGGGGAGCTGTTTTTT; cdr3_aa: CASSLSGGFGELFF
j_call: TRBJ2-3; clone_size: -; d_call: -; v_call: TRBV28; cdr3_nt: TGTGCCAGCAGTTTGCGTCAGGGGGGAGGCACAGATACGCAGTATTTT; cdr3_aa: CASSLRQGGGTDTQYF
j_call: TRBJ2-3; clone_size: -; d_call: TRBD1; v_call: TRBV2; cdr3_nt: TGTGCCAACAGGGACAGAACAGATACGCAGTATTTT; cdr3_aa: CANRDRTDTQYF
j_call: TRBJ2-6; clone_size: -; d_call: -; v_call: TRBV11-2; cdr3_nt: TGTGCCAGCAGCTTAGTGTCCTCCGTTGCACCGTCGAGCTCTGGGGCCAACGTCCTGACTTTC; cdr3_aa: CASSLVSSVAPSSSGANVLTF
j_call: TRBJ2-5; clone_size: few; d_call: TRBD2; v_call: TRBV29-1; cdr3_nt: TGCAGCGTTGAGATGGGGAGGGGCCTGTACTTC; cdr3_aa: CSVEMGRGLYF
j_call: TRBJ2-1; clone_size: -; d_call: -; v_call: TRBV27; cdr3_nt: TGTGCCAGCAGTTCCGGGACAACTACTCTGGGTGGGCAGTTCTTC; cdr3_aa: CASSSGTTTLGGQFF
j_call: TRBJ1-1; clone_size: -; d_call: TRBD1; v_call: TRBV5-8; cdr3_nt: TGTGCCAGCAGCCCGGACAGGGGAAAAGGGGCTTTCTTT; cdr3_aa: CASSPDRGKGAFF
j_call: TRBJ2-3; clone_size: -; d_call: -; v_call: TRBV28; cdr3_nt: TGTGCCAGCAGTTCCCGTTCGGCAGATACGCAGTATTTT; cdr3_aa: CASSSRSADTQYF
j_call: TRBJ2-3; clone_size: -; d_call: -; v_call: TRBV5-6; cdr3_nt: TGTGCCAGCAAGGAGGGCGGAAACCCTAGCACAGATACGCAGTATTTT; cdr3_aa: CASKEGGNPSTDTQYF
j_call: TRBJ1-2; clone_size: few; d_call: -; v_call: TRBV5-6; cdr3_nt: TGTGCCAGCAGCCCATCTGACAGGTTTTTCTCTGGCTACACCTTC; cdr3_aa: CASSPSDRFFSGYTF
j_call: TRBJ1-2; clone_size: -; d_call: -; v_call: TRBV29-1; cdr3_nt: TGCAGCGTTGCGGGGGAAGGGGGCTATGGCTACACCTTC; cdr3_aa: CSVAGEGGYGYTF
j_call: TRBJ2-7; clone_size: few; d_call: TRBD2; v_call: TRBV2; cdr3_nt: TGTGCCAGCAAAGGGACTATGAGCTCCTACGAGCAGTACTTC; cdr3_aa: CASKGTMSSYEQYF
j_call: TRBJ2-7; clone_size: few; d_call: -; v_call: TRBV7-2; cdr3_nt: TGTGCCAGCAGCTTCCTTCCCGCCTACGAGCAGTACTTC; cdr3_aa: CASSFLPAYEQYF
j_call: TRBJ2-1; clone_size: -; d_call: -; v_call: TRBV25-1; cdr3_nt: TGTGCCAGCAGGGACGCAGGGCCGATCGATGAGCAGTTCTTC; cdr3_aa: CASRDAGPIDEQFF
j_call: TRBJ2-5; clone_size: -; d_call: TRBD2; v_call: TRBV20-1; cdr3_nt: TGCAGTGCTACTAGCGGGGGGTACAATGAGCAGTACTTC; cdr3_aa: CSATSGGYNEQYF
j_call: TRBJ2-7; clone_size: few; d_call: TRBD1; v_call: TRBV12-3/TRBV12-4; cdr3_nt: TGTGCCAGCAGTGCTTCCCTTTCCGGGACAGGGAATGGCGAGCAGTACTTC; cdr3_aa: CASSASLSGTGNGEQYF
j_call: TRBJ2-1; clone_size: -; d_call: -; v_call: TRBV20-1; cdr3_nt: TGCAGTGCTAGAGATCTCGTCGCTAGCGTCGACAATGAGCAGTTCTTC; cdr3_aa: CSARDLVASVDNEQFF
j_call: TRBJ2-7; clone_size: many; d_call: -; v_call: TRBV20-1; cdr3_nt: TGCAGTGCTAGGGGGGCAGACTCGGCGGGGTACGAGCAGTACTTC; cdr3_aa: CSARGADSAGYEQYF
j_call: TRBJ2-7; clone_size: few; d_call: -; v_call: TRBV5-1; cdr3_nt: TGCGCCAGCAGCTTGTTCCTCGGGTCCGGGGGCTACGAGCAGTACTTC; cdr3_aa: CASSLFLGSGGYEQYF
j_call: TRBJ1-2; clone_size: few; d_call: -; v_call: TRBV27; cdr3_nt: TGTGCCAGCAGGGGCGGAGGACTATATGGCTACACCTTC; cdr3_aa: CASRGGGLYGYTF
j_call: TRBJ2-7; clone_size: -; d_call: TRBD1; v_call: TRBV5-1; cdr3_nt: TGCGCCAGCAGCGTCAGAGGGACAGGGGGCGCCGAGCAGTACTTC; cdr3_aa: CASSVRGTGGAEQYF
j_call: TRBJ1-2; clone_size: -; d_call: -; v_call: TRBV3-1; cdr3_nt: TGTGCCAGCAGCCAAGAGGCTACGGGGCGGTGGGATGGCTACACCTTC; cdr3_aa: CASSQEATGRWDGYTF
j_call: TRBJ2-5; clone_size: -; d_call: -; v_call: TRBV3-1; cdr3_nt: TGTGCCAGCAGCCGTCGGGGCGCCCTAGAGACCCAGTACTTC; cdr3_aa: CASSRRGALETQYF
j_call: TRBJ1-2; clone_size: -; d_call: -; v_call: TRBV6-5; cdr3_nt: TGTGCCAGCCTGGATCAATTCGGGGTGGGCTATGGCTACACCTTC; cdr3_aa: CASLDQFGVGYGYTF
j_call: TRBJ2-7; clone_size: many; d_call: -; v_call: TRBV14; cdr3_nt: TGTGCCAGCAGCCACCAGACTATGCAGTACTTC; cdr3_aa: CASSHQTMQYF
j_call: TRBJ1-5; clone_size: many; d_call: -; v_call: TRBV6-1; cdr3_nt: TGTGCCAGCAGTGAAGCGACAGTTAGCAATCAGCCCCAGCATTTT; cdr3_aa: CASSEATVSNQPQHF
j_call: TRBJ2-5; clone_size: -; d_call: TRBD2; v_call: TRBV24-1; cdr3_nt: TGTGCCACCAGTGATTCGAGGGAGGGATTGGAGACCCAGTACTTC; cdr3_aa: CATSDSREGLETQYF
j_call: TRBJ2-3; clone_size: -; d_call: TRBD2; v_call: TRBV15; cdr3_nt: TGTGCCACCAGCAGAGAATGGCTAGCGGGACCTAGCACAGATACGCAGTATTTT; cdr3_aa: CATSREWLAGPSTDTQYF
j_call: TRBJ2-7; clone_size: many; d_call: TRBD2; v_call: TRBV7-6; cdr3_nt: TGTGCCAGCAGTTCCAGAAGGACTAGCGAGGCCTACGAGCAGTACTTC; cdr3_aa: CASSSRRTSEAYEQYF
j_call: TRBJ2-5; clone_size: many; d_call: -; v_call: TRBV12-3/TRBV12-4; cdr3_nt: TGTGCCAGTCTGGCTACCGGGAACCAAGAGACCCAGTACTTC; cdr3_aa: CASLATGNQETQYF
j_call: TRBJ2-2; clone_size: -; d_call: -; v_call: TRBV20-1; cdr3_nt: TGCAGTGCTAGAGGATGGGAAAACACCGGGGAGCTGTTTTTT; cdr3_aa: CSARGWENTGELFF
j_call: TRBJ1-1; clone_size: few; d_call: TRBD1; v_call: TRBV5-1; cdr3_nt: TGCGCCAGCAGCCCTACAGGGGGGGGAGCTTTCTTT; cdr3_aa: CASSPTGGGAFF
j_call: TRBJ2-3; clone_size: -; d_call: -; v_call: TRBV5-1; cdr3_nt: TGCGCCAGCGCGTTGGGGTCCACCCTTAGCACAGATACGCAGTATTTT; cdr3_aa: CASALGSTLSTDTQYF
j_call: TRBJ2-5; clone_size: few; d_call: -; v_call: TRBV7-2; cdr3_nt: TGTGCCAGCAGCTTACAGGGCGAGGGGCAAGAGACCCAGTACTTC; cdr3_aa: CASSLQGEGQETQYF
j_call: TRBJ2-1; clone_size: few; d_call: -; v_call: TRBV14; cdr3_nt: TGTGCCAGCAGCCAAGGCGGGTTCTACTACAATGAGCAGTTCTTC; cdr3_aa: CASSQGGFYYNEQFF
j_call: TRBJ2-7; clone_size: -; d_call: -; v_call: TRBV7-2; cdr3_nt: TGTGCCAGCAGCTTAGGGAGTCTAGGCAACTACGAGCAGTACTTC; cdr3_aa: CASSLGSLGNYEQYF
j_call: TRBJ2-3; clone_size: few; d_call: -; v_call: TRBV6-5; cdr3_nt: TGTGCCAGCAGTTACTCCGGAAATACGCAGTATTTT; cdr3_aa: CASSYSGNTQYF
j_call: TRBJ2-4; clone_size: many; d_call: -; v_call: TRBV5-1; cdr3_nt: TGCGCCAGCAGCTTTGGGACACTAGCCAAAAACATTCAGTACTTC; cdr3_aa: CASSFGTLAKNIQYF
j_call: TRBJ1-6; clone_size: few; d_call: -; v_call: TRBV20-1; cdr3_nt: TGCAGTGCTAAAAGAAGACAGGTTAATAATTCACCCCTCCACTTT; cdr3_aa: CSAKRRQVNNSPLHF
j_call: TRBJ2-3; clone_size: few; d_call: -; v_call: TRBV12-5; cdr3_nt: TGTGCTAGTGGCCGTGTAGGAAGCGATACGCAGTATTTT; cdr3_aa: CASGRVGSDTQYF